The rows below give T cell receptor beta chains drawn from one sample of a study of blood T cell repertoires in COVID-19. Some clones are missing from TCRdb's copy, which holds only in-frame ones; the method was immunoSEQ multiplex PCR. This table holds more than 150,000 clones, 81% found once. The sample was peripheral blood. The receptors shown here come from a woman aged 80 or over with COVID-19, enrolled during active disease. The CDR3 runs from the conserved cysteine through the conserved F or W. Fields, in order: clone size, D gene, V gene, J gene, CDR3 protein, CDR3 DNA. A D gene is named only where the DNA matches it firmly. Only some rows state a clone size, as once, few, many or a class for expanded clones.

>-|TRBD1|TRBV5-1|TRBJ2-2
CASSLAGTGKGELFF
TGCGCCAGCAGCTTAGCCGGGACAGGGAAGGGGGAGCTGTTTTTT
>-|-|TRBV19|TRBJ1-2
CASRPGGGQTWYGYTF
TGTGCCAGTCGTCCCGGCGGGGGCCAGACGTGGTATGGCTACACCTTC
>-|-|TRBV6-2/TRBV6-3|TRBJ2-2
CASSPYTGELFF
TGTGCCAGCAGCCCCTACACCGGGGAGCTGTTTTTT
>-|-|TRBV2|TRBJ2-1
CASRLDSHNEQFF
TGTGCCAGCAGGCTCGACAGCCACAATGAGCAGTTCTTC
>-|TRBD1|TRBV24-1|TRBJ2-1
CATRETGGAMGHNEQFF
TGTGCCACCAGGGAGACAGGGGGCGCGATGGGACACAATGAGCAGTTCTTC
>-|-|TRBV5-1|TRBJ2-1
CASSPGFYNEQFF
TGCGCCAGCAGCCCGGGGTTCTACAATGAGCAGTTCTTC
>-|TRBD1|TRBV28|TRBJ2-7
CASSLRQGFSYEQYF
TGTGCCAGCAGTTTACGACAGGGATTTTCCTACGAGCAGTACTTC
>-|TRBD1|TRBV10-3|TRBJ1-1
CAIAGGNTEAFF
TGTGCCATCGCAGGGGGGAACACTGAAGCTTTCTTT
>few|-|TRBV5-5|TRBJ2-1
CASSLWETGLNEQFF
TGTGCCAGCAGCCTGTGGGAGACGGGGTTAAATGAGCAGTTCTTC
>-|TRBD2|TRBV7-6|TRBJ2-1
CASSPRTSGGETSYNEQFF
TGTGCCAGCAGCCCGAGGACTAGCGGGGGGGAAACCTCCTACAATGAGCAGTTCTTC
>-|TRBD1|TRBV11-2|TRBJ2-5
CASSQTAGDRDAETQYF
TGTGCCAGCAGCCAAACGGCCGGGGACAGGGACGCGGAGACCCAGTACTTC
>-|TRBD2|TRBV5-1|TRBJ2-7
CASSSSLAVSYEQYF
TGCGCCAGCAGCTCCTCTCTAGCGGTATCCTACGAGCAGTACTTC
>-|TRBD2|TRBV5-1|TRBJ2-1
CASSLTSGTSWNEQFF
TGCGCCAGCAGCCTAACTAGCGGGACGTCTTGGAATGAGCAGTTCTTC
>-|TRBD1|TRBV20-1|TRBJ2-7
CSASRTGPYEQYF
TGCAGTGCTAGTCGGACAGGCCCCTACGAGCAGTACTTC
>-|TRBD2|TRBV4-1|TRBJ2-3
CASSQERGVGDTQYF
TGCGCCAGCAGCCAAGAGCGGGGGGTGGGGGATACGCAGTATTTT
>few|-|TRBV11-1|TRBJ1-1
CASSFQGNRLNTEAFF
TGTGCCAGCAGCTTTCAGGGGAATCGCTTGAACACTGAAGCTTTCTTT
>-|TRBD1|TRBV11-2|TRBJ1-1
CASSSRTGTGNTEAFF
TGTGCCAGCAGCTCGCGGACAGGGACGGGAAACACTGAAGCTTTCTTT
>-|TRBD1|TRBV27|TRBJ2-1
CASSPLLGTGNNEQFF
TGTGCCAGCAGTCCCCTCTTGGGGACAGGGAACAATGAGCAGTTCTTC
>-|-|TRBV5-1|TRBJ2-3
CASSLDLRDTQYF
TGCGCCAGCAGCTTAGACTTGAGGGATACGCAGTATTTT
>-|-|TRBV5-5|TRBJ2-5
CASSLAVGGGETQYF
TGTGCCAGCAGCTTAGCGGTGGGGGGAGGAGAGACCCAGTACTTC
>-|-|TRBV27|TRBJ1-2
CASSLSQGAGYTF
TGTGCCAGCTCTCTTAGCCAGGGTGCTGGCTACACCTTC
>-|-|TRBV29-1|TRBJ1-2
CSVEVAELNYGYTF
TGCAGCGTTGAGGTAGCGGAGCTCAACTATGGCTACACCTTC
>-|-|TRBV11-2|TRBJ2-3
CASSFGGTTDTQYF
TGTGCCAGCAGCTTTGGAGGAACCACAGATACGCAGTATTTT
>-|-|TRBV13|TRBJ2-5
CASSPSQYQETQYF
TGTGCCAGCAGCCCCTCACAGTACCAAGAGACCCAGTACTTC
>-|-|TRBV19|TRBJ1-5
CASSYSNQPQHF
TGTGCCAGTAGTTATAGCAATCAGCCCCAGCATTTT
>-|-|TRBV4-1|TRBJ2-7
CASSRGINSYEQYF
TGCGCCAGCAGTCGCGGGATTAACTCCTACGAGCAGTACTTC
>-|-|TRBV29-1|TRBJ1-2
CSAARGNYGYTF
TGCAGCGCTGCGAGGGGGAACTATGGCTACACCTTC
>-|TRBD1|TRBV28|TRBJ2-7
CASTSQGRIYEQYF
TGTGCCAGCACCTCACAGGGGCGCATCTACGAGCAGTACTTC
>-|TRBD1|TRBV6-5|TRBJ2-7
CASSSQTGYEQYF
TGTGCCAGCAGTAGCCAGACAGGGTACGAGCAGTACTTC
>-|-|TRBV7-9|TRBJ1-2
CASSFGGQEGYTF
TGTGCCAGCAGCTTCGGGGGGCAGGAAGGCTACACCTTC
>-|TRBD2|TRBV27|TRBJ2-1
CASSFRTSGFPYNEQFF
TGTGCCAGCAGTTTTCGGACTAGCGGGTTTCCCTACAATGAGCAGTTCTTC
>-|-|TRBV3-1/TRBV3-2|TRBJ1-3
CASSQGQGLNTIYF
TGTGCCAGCAGCCAAGGCCAGGGATTAAACACCATATATTTT
>-|TRBD2|TRBV10-3|TRBJ2-3
CAISKTSGVDTQYF
TGTGCCATCAGTAAGACTAGCGGGGTTGATACGCAGTATTTT
>-|-|TRBV5-1|TRBJ2-5
CASSWSGYQETQYF
TGCGCCAGCAGTTGGAGCGGGTATCAAGAGACCCAGTACTTC
>-|-|TRBV7-2|TRBJ1-1
CASSLRGSNTEAFF
TGTGCCAGCAGCTTACGGGGATCGAACACTGAAGCTTTCTTT
>-|TRBD1|TRBV6-5|TRBJ2-7
CASSPRDRAYEQYF
TGTGCCAGCAGTCCCCGGGACAGAGCCTACGAGCAGTACTTC
>once|-|TRBV6-5|TRBJ1-4
CASSPMTESPGKLFF
TGTGCCAGCAGTCCTATGACAGAGTCTCCCGGGAAACTGTTTTTT
>-|-|TRBV9|TRBJ1-2
CASSVTAGISNYGYTF
TGTGCCAGCAGCGTCACCGCAGGGATTTCAAACTATGGCTACACCTTC
>-|-|TRBV3-1/TRBV3-2|TRBJ1-1
CASRQALNTEAFF
TGTGCCAGCAGACAGGCCTTGAACACTGAAGCTTTCTTT
>-|-|TRBV28|TRBJ1-1
CASSLNVGNRDAFF
TGTGCCAGCAGTTTAAATGTCGGGAACAGGGACGCTTTCTTT
>few|-|TRBV4-1|TRBJ2-7
CASSQDGSGSRFYEQYF
TGCGCCAGCAGCCAAGATGGGTCAGGTTCCCGATTCTACGAGCAGTACTTC
>-|TRBD2|TRBV5-4|TRBJ2-3
CASSYRTSGTDTQYF
TGTGCCAGCAGTTACCGGACTAGCGGCACAGATACGCAGTATTTT
>-|-|TRBV6-5|TRBJ1-2
CASKDTGFYGYTF
TGTGCCAGTAAAGATACAGGGTTCTATGGCTACACCTTC
>-|-|TRBV5-1|TRBJ2-7
CASSFSRGPSNEQYF
TGCGCCAGCAGCTTTTCGCGGGGCCCCTCTAACGAGCAGTACTTC
>-|TRBD1|TRBV2|TRBJ1-4
CASSRDSPNEKLFF
TGTGCCAGCAGTCGGGACAGTCCTAATGAAAAACTGTTTTTT
>few|TRBD2|TRBV7-2|TRBJ2-2
CASSDGGGTWNTGELFF
TGTGCCAGCAGCGACGGGGGGGGCACTTGGAACACCGGGGAGCTGTTTTTT
>-|-|TRBV7-9|TRBJ2-3
CASSLVITGTDTQYF
TGTGCCAGCAGCTTAGTTATTACCGGGACAGATACGCAGTATTTT
>-|-|TRBV6-5|TRBJ2-1
CASSTTGQGKQFF
TGTGCCAGCAGTACAACAGGGCAGGGCAAGCAGTTCTTC
>-|-|TRBV19|TRBJ1-1
CASSRPNRDKAFF
TGTGCCAGTAGTCGACCCAACAGAGACAAAGCTTTCTTT
>-|TRBD2|TRBV9|TRBJ2-7
CASSPRTSGRDEQYF
TGTGCCAGCAGCCCCCGGACTAGCGGGAGGGACGAGCAGTACTTC
>-|-|TRBV20-1|TRBJ1-2
CSASSEVYGYTF
TGCAGTGCTAGTTCCGAGGTCTATGGCTACACCTTC
>few|TRBD2|TRBV28|TRBJ2-3
CASSLFRTSGTDTQYF
TGTGCCAGCAGTTTATTTAGGACTAGCGGCACAGATACGCAGTATTTT
>-|-|TRBV19|TRBJ2-2
CASNTPTEFAGELFF
TGTGCCAGTAACACTCCGACAGAGTTCGCCGGGGAGCTGTTTTTT
>-|TRBD2|TRBV4-2|TRBJ2-7
CASSQVAGERGGSYEQYF
TGTGCCAGCAGCCAAGTTGCGGGCGAGCGGGGGGGCTCCTACGAGCAGTACTTC
>-|-|TRBV2|TRBJ1-2
CASSVTLDKLYGYTF
TGTGCCAGCAGCGTCACCTTGGACAAGCTTTATGGCTACACCTTC
>-|-|TRBV20-1|TRBJ1-2
CSASTGSRYTF
TGCAGTGCTAGTACAGGGTCGCGCTACACCTTC
>-|-|TRBV29-1|TRBJ2-7
CSVMTVDEQYF
TGCAGCGTTATGACTGTCGACGAGCAGTACTTC